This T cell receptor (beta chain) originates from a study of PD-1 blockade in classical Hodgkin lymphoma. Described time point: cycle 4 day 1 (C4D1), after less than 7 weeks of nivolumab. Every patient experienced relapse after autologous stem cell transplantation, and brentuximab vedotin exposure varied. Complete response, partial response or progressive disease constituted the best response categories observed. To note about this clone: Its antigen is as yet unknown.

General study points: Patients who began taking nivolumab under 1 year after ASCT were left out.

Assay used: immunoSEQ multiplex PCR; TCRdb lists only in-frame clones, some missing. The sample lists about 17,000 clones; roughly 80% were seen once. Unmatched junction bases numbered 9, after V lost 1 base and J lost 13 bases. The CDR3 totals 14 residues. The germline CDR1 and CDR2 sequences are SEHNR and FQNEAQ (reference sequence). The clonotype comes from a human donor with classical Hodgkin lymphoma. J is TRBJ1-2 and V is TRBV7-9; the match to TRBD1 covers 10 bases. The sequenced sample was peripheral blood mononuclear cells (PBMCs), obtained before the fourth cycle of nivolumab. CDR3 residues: CASSLDGWTGGSTF. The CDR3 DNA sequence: TGTGCCAGCAGCTTAGATGGTTGGACAGGGGGTTCCACCTTC.